Presented here are 27 T cell receptor beta chains from one specimen sequenced in a study of cytomegalovirus exposure and HLA in healthy donors (dated by TCRdb to the late 2010s). The library was made by the immunoSEQ multiplex PCR assay. A mixture of 60 forward primers for TCR Vbeta segments and 13 reverse primers for TCR Jbeta segments was used in the multiplex PCR. Held by TCRdb, this immuneACCESS table contains in-frame sequences only and omits some clones. Under half of the omission traces to an unresolved V gene where checked; the cause of the rest is unknown. The sample contains roughly 200,000 clones, approximately 78% of them found a single time. The ten top clones hold 1.7% of the sample. The sample was PBMCs. The receptor source for this set is a woman younger than 30 in good health and CMV-seronegative.

The chain recombines TRBV5-5 with TRBJ2-2; maybe TRBD1 (6 bases). This CDR3 is built from 13 residues. The ends were cut back, 4 bases at V and 6 bases at J, with 10 bases in the middle. From germline, CDR1 is SGHKS and CDR2 YYEKEE (reference sequence). CDR3 in amino acids: CASSGWTAGELFF. In nucleotides, the CDR3 is TGTGCCAGCAGCGGATGGACAGCCGGGGAGCTGTTTTTT.

V usage is TRBV29-1 and J usage is TRBJ2-1; possible D gene TRBD2, 5 bases. This CDR3 has 16 residues. Trimming left V 4 bases short and J 6 bases short, with 22 bases between. Germline V gives CDR1 SQVTM, CDR2 ANQGSEA. The CDR3 nucleotides are TGCAGCGTTGGACCCAGCGGAGCACACTGGGGCAATGAGCAGTTCTTC. This encodes CSVGPSGAHWGNEQFF.

The rearrangement uses TRBV19 and TRBJ2-2, with a tentative D call TRBD2 (6 bases). The CDR3 contains 15 residues. V was shortened by 6 bases and J by 8 bases, with 19 bases between the two germline ends. Germline V gene sequence: CDR1 LNHDA, CDR2 SQIVND (reference sequence). In nucleotides, the CDR3 is TGTGCCAGTAGGTACCGGAGGGATTCTAAGGGGGAGCTGTTTTTT. Residues: CASRYRRDSKGELFF.

The CDR3 region has the DNA TGTGCCAGCAGCCGATCCACAGGGACCCCAACTAATGAAAAACTGTTTTTT. Translation: CASSRSTGTPTNEKLFF. V gene TRBV11-3 combines with J gene TRBJ1-4; possible D gene TRBD1, 6 bases. CDR1 is SGHNT and CDR2 is YENEEA in the germline V gene. The V and J ends lost 5 bases and 0 bases respectively, with 16 bases between them. CDR3 size: 17 residues.

This clone occurred a few times. This chain joins TRBV6-6 and TRBJ1-4; D is unresolved. V shed 5 bases and J shed 6 bases, with 19 bases lying between them. The germline V gene has CDR1 MNHNY and CDR2 SVGAGI (reference sequence). The CDR3 covers 16 residues. The CDR3 bases are TGTGCCAGCAGTAACACTGCATCGACCGGGGATGAAAAACTGTTTTTT. As protein: CASSNTASTGDEKLFF.

This clone came up many times. This sequence joins TRBV6-5 and TRBJ1-1; no clear D. V lost 7 bases to trimming and J lost 4 bases, with 16 bases between them. This CDR3 has 14 amino acids. The germline gives CDR1 MNHEY, CDR2 SVGAGI. The CDR3 is CASIDKASPTEAFF. In DNA form, the CDR3 reads TGTGCCAGCATCGACAAGGCGTCCCCCACTGAAGCTTTCTTT.

The chain employs TRBV30 and TRBJ2-7; tentatively, D is TRBD1 (6 bases). The CDR3 has 13 residues. V was clipped by 3 bases and J by 2 bases, with 11 bases between them. CDR1 and CDR2 from the germline V gene are GTSNPN and SVGIG (reference sequence). The CDR3 bases are TGTGCCTGGAGGACAAGGGGGACCTACGAGCAGTACTTC. Protein product: CAWRTRGTYEQYF. The full variable domain, rest sourced from reference TRBV30 and TRBJ2-7, is SQTIHQWPATLVQPVGSPLSLECTVEGTSNPNLYWYRQAAGRGLQLLFYSVGIGQISSEVPQNLSASRPQDRQFILSSKKLLLSDSGFYLCAWRTRGTYEQYFGPGTRLTVT.

The gene calls are TRBV7-9 and TRBJ1-1; TRBD1 matches at 9 bases. The CDR3 is 12 amino acids. V was clipped by 1 base and J by 10 bases; unmatched bases: 1. Germline V lookup: CDR1 SEHNR, CDR2 FQNEAQ (reference sequence). The CDR3 region is CASSLEGQGAFF. The CDR3, as DNA: TGTGCCAGCAGCTTAGAGGGACAGGGAGCTTTCTTT.

This clone was seen only once. The V gene is TRBV28, the J gene TRBJ1-5; D perhaps matches TRBD1 (5 bases). The V end lost 3 bases, the J end lost 6 bases, and 15 bases lay between the germline ends. Looked up from germline, CDR1 is MDHEN and CDR2 is SYDVKM. The CDR3 extends over 15 amino acids. The CDR3 DNA reads as TGTGCCAGCAGTTTGCCAGCAGGGCGGCCTCAGCCCCAGCATTTT. Amino acids: CASSLPAGRPQPQHF.

The sample holds one count of this clone. The CDR3 DNA sequence: TGCGCCAGCAGCCAAGTAGGTGGGGGCCTCTCCTACGAGCAGTACTTC. This codes for CASSQVGGGLSYEQYF. The chain combines TRBV4-1 with TRBJ2-5; possible D gene TRBD1, 6 bases. Near its end, the DNA agrees better with TRBJ2-7, so the J call may be wrong. The V gene's germline CDR1 is MGHRA and CDR2 YSYEKL. The CDR3 totals 16 residues.

As regards this clone: Compared with germline, one end of the junction differs, possibly owing to a read error. The V and J genes are TRBV7-7 and TRBJ2-2; 11 bases align to TRBD2. From germline, CDR1 is SSHAT and CDR2 FNYEAQ (reference sequence). CDR3 size: 16 residues. The DNA of the CDR3 is TGTGCTAGCAGCCGAGGGACTAGCGGGAACACCGGGGAGCTGTTTTTT. It encodes CASSRGTSGNTGELFF.

In its sample, this clone was seen a few times. This rearrangement joins TRBV4-1 to TRBJ1-4, with D possibly TRBD1 on 5 matching bases. This CDR3 region has 13 residues. The germline V gene encodes CDR1 MGHRA and CDR2 YSYEKL. The V and J ends lost 7 bases and 7 bases respectively, with 13 bases between them. The CDR3 nucleotides read TGCGCCAGCAATTGGGGGGGTGGTGAAAAACTGTTTTTT. Translation: CASNWGGGEKLFF.

CDR3 DNA: TGTGCCAGTAGTCCGAGGGGGACAGCAAAGGACCGTACCTACGAGCAGTACTTC. This codes for CASSPRGTAKDRTYEQYF. The chain couples TRBV19 to TRBJ2-7; TRBD1 agrees at 7 bases. The V gene's germline CDR1 is LNHDA and CDR2 SQIVND (reference sequence). This CDR3 has 18 residues. Trimming took 5 bases from V and 2 from J; bases not matched to a gene: 18.

The rearrangement links TRBV7-2 to TRBJ1-2, with 10 positions matching TRBD1. This CDR3 has 14 amino acids. The germline CDR1 and CDR2 sequences are SGHTA and FQGNSA. V was clipped by 5 bases and J by 8 bases; unmatched bases: 8. CDR3 DNA sequence: TGTGCCAGCAGCCCTAGGACAGGGGGTAAAGGCTACACCTTC. It yields the protein CASSPRTGGKGYTF.

The chain uses TRBV4-3 and TRBJ2-3; 9 nucleotides match TRBD1. J gave up 5 bases and V 1 base, and 4 bases lay outside the gene matches. The germline V gene has CDR1 LGHNA and CDR2 YSLEER. The CDR3 extends over 15 amino acids. CDR3 nucleotide sequence: TGCGCCAGCAGCCAAGGGACAGGGGTTGGAGATACGCAGTATTTT. As protein: CASSQGTGVGDTQYF.

This chain connects TRBV28 to TRBJ1-3; D is undetermined. The CDR3 spans 16 residues. Trimming took 7 bases from V and 1 from J, leaving 17 bases between them. Germline V lookup: CDR1 MDHEN, CDR2 SYDVKM. The CDR3 DNA is TGTGCCAGCATGCCGTCCCCAAAAGCTTCTGGAAACACCATATATTTT. It translates to CASMPSPKASGNTIYF.

A few counts support this clone. J is TRBJ1-2 and V is TRBV21-1; TRBD1 is the table's D call and was not checked against the DNA. TRBV21-1 corresponds to a pseudogene. The CDR3 contains 13 residues. This CDR3 is CASSPRDRNGYTF. CDR3 bases: TGTGCCAGCAGCCCCCGGGACAGAAATGGCTACACCTTC.

The chain recombines TRBV28 with TRBJ2-7; 9 bases agree with TRBD2. V dropped 6 bases and J dropped 3; count of bases not matched to a gene: 9. Germline CDR1 and CDR2: MDHEN and SYDVKM. The CDR3 length is 15 residues. The CDR3 bases are TGTGCCAGCAGCGCCCCGGGACTAGCTTTCTACGAGCAGTACTTC. Amino acids: CASSAPGLAFYEQYF.

Remarks on this clone: Other DNA sequences in this sample translate to the same CDR3. The CDR3 nucleotides are TGTGCCAGCAGCCCGGACAGGGGGGAGACCCAGTACTTC. Its protein is CASSPDRGETQYF. The chain is built from TRBV7-2 and TRBJ2-5, with 10 bases lining up with TRBD1. Germline CDR1 SGHTA, CDR2 FQGNSA. The CDR3 loop spans 13 amino acids. The trim removed 5 bases at V and 5 bases at J, leaving 2 bases unmatched.

With regard to this clone: At one boundary the junction diverges from the germline segment, which might be a read error. The chain has TRBV27 and TRBJ2-2; D may be TRBD1 (7 bases). This CDR3 has 14 residues. Germline V gene data show CDR1 as MNHEY and CDR2 as SMNVEV (reference sequence). This CDR3 reads CASRRQGGPGELSF. CDR3 DNA sequence: TGTGCCAGCAGGAGGCAGGGGGGCCCCGGGGAGCTGTCTTTT.

This sequence joins TRBV30 and TRBJ2-1; D remains unclear. The CDR3 has 11 amino acids. The ends were cut back, 2 bases at V and 7 bases at J, with 6 bases in the middle. In germline, CDR1 is GTSNPN, CDR2 SVGIG (reference sequence). The CDR3 bases are TGTGCCTGGAGTCCCGTGAATGAGCAGTTCTTC. Protein sequence: CAWSPVNEQFF.

This clone was counted once. The chain has TRBV4-3 and TRBJ2-1; possibly TRBD2 for D (6 bases). Germline V gene data show CDR1 as LGHNA and CDR2 as YSLEER. This CDR3 region has 16 residues. V lost 3 bases and J lost 2, with 14 bases in between. The CDR3 region has the DNA TGCGCCAGCAGCCAGGGGACTTCCTCGACCTACAATGAGCAGTTCTTC. This gives the protein CASSQGTSSTYNEQFF.

This chain links TRBV7-2 with TRBJ2-5; TRBD1 might be the D (5 bases). The DNA matches TRBJ2-7 better at its end, which makes the J call doubtful. This CDR3 is 13 amino acids long. The germline gives CDR1 SGHTA, CDR2 FQGNSA. CDR3: CASSLAPGHEQYF. CDR3 coding DNA: TGTGCCAGCAGCTTAGCACCAGGGCACGAGCAGTACTTC.

The gene calls are TRBV6-1 and TRBJ2-5, with D possibly TRBD2 on 7 matching bases. This CDR3 region has 16 residues. V gave up 2 bases and J gave up 3 bases, with 16 bases separating them. Germline V gives CDR1 MNHNS, CDR2 SASEGT. In nucleotides, the CDR3 is TGTGCCAGCAGTGAACTACCTCGGGGGGCTAAAGAGACCCAGTACTTC. This encodes CASSELPRGAKETQYF.

V is TRBV19 and J is TRBJ2-5, with 7 bases identical to TRBD2. The CDR3 totals 14 residues. Germline-derived CDR1 and CDR2 are LNHDA and SQIVND (reference sequence). V trimming: 6 bases; J trimming: 5 bases; junction bases outside the gene matches: 9. In nucleotides, the CDR3 is TGTGCCAGTAGGGTGGGAGGGCCGGGGGAGACCCAGTACTTC. Translating gives CASRVGGPGETQYF.

This chain uses TRBV27 with TRBJ1-6; TRBD1 matches 8 bases. The CDR3 loop spans 15 amino acids. J was trimmed by 9 bases and V by 0 bases; bases with no gene match: 4. In germline, CDR1 is MNHEY, CDR2 SMNVEV (reference sequence). The CDR3 loop reads CASSLSQGAGSPLHF. CDR3 sequence (DNA): TGTGCCAGCAGTTTATCGCAGGGGGCGGGTTCACCCCTCCACTTT.

The rearrangement joins TRBV7-2 to TRBJ2-7; possible D gene TRBD2, 6 bases. V shed 2 bases and J shed 3 bases, with 20 bases lying between them. CDR3 length: 17 residues. In germline, CDR1 is SGHTA, CDR2 FQGNSA. The CDR3 DNA reads TGTGCCAGCAGCTTACATTCTACGGGGGTCTTTATCTACGAGCAGTACTTC. Amino acids: CASSLHSTGVFIYEQYF.